A single sample gave rise to the 13 T cell receptor beta chains below, sequenced in a study of radiotherapy plus CTLA-4 blockade in lung cancer. Here immunoSEQ multiplex PCR was the method, and the copy in TCRdb shows in-frame clones only, minus some. Of 55,000 to 85,000 clones in the sample, roughly 76% were seen once. The source material was peripheral blood, sampled from a patient treated with radiotherapy plus ipilimumab. The receptors shown here come from a human donor with non-small cell lung cancer whose response to radiotherapy plus ipilimumab could not be evaluated. Some clones in this sample may be carry-over from other donors' samples.

The genes are TRBV10-3 and TRBJ2-7, with TRBD1 matching 11 bases. This CDR3 has 14 residues. Germline CDR1 is ENHRY and CDR2 is SYGVKD. J lost 4 bases, V lost 2 bases, and 1 base had no gene match. Here the CDR3 DNA reads TGTGCCATCAGTGAGGGACAGGGGGCTTACGAGCAGTACTTC. Its protein product is CAISEGQGAYEQYF.

The gene calls are TRBV29-1 and TRBJ2-5; 7 bases match TRBD1. From germline, CDR1 is SQVTM and CDR2 ANQGSEA. The CDR3 is 13 residues long. V shed 4 bases and J 1 base; nucleotides not matched to a gene: 3. CDR3 in amino acids: CSVAGTVQETQYF. Written as DNA, the CDR3 is TGCAGCGTTGCTGGGACAGTCCAAGAGACCCAGTACTTC.

The chain employs TRBV9 and TRBJ2-5; D is perhaps TRBD1 (5 bases). The V and J ends lost 7 bases and 8 bases respectively, with 21 bases between them. CDR3 length: 14 residues. The V gene's germline CDR1 is SGDLS and CDR2 YYNGEE. The CDR3: CASDTGYEPGTQYF. Here the CDR3 DNA reads TGTGCCAGCGACACAGGCTATGAGCCCGGAACCCAGTACTTC.

The chain is built from TRBV5-1 and TRBJ2-1; maybe TRBD1 (6 bases). The V gene's germline CDR1 is SGHRS and CDR2 YFSETQ. The V gene lost 1 base and the J gene lost 4 bases, with 12 bases spanning the gap. CDR3 length: 15 residues. The CDR3 region has the DNA TGCGCCAGCAGCTTGCAAGGGGGAGATTACAATGAGCAGTTCTTC. Its translation is CASSLQGGDYNEQFF.

The chain carries TRBV5-6 and TRBJ1-5, with 12 bases lining up with TRBD1. Germline assignment: CDR1 SGHDT and CDR2 YYEEEE. V was pared by 3 bases and J by 3 bases, with 7 bases of the junction left unmatched. The CDR3 has 17 residues. CDR3 in DNA: TGTGCCAGCAGCTCCGCCCGGGACAGGGGGCCCAATCAGCCCCAGCATTTT. This codes for CASSSARDRGPNQPQHF. The full variable domain, its missing parts supplied by reference TRBV5-6 and TRBJ1-5, is DAGVTQSPTHLIKTRGQQVTLRCSPKSGHDTVSWYQQALGQGPQFIFQYYEEEERQRGNFPDRFSGHQFPNYSSELNVNALLLGDSALYLCASSSARDRGPNQPQHFGDGTRLSIL.

V usage is TRBV28 and J usage is TRBJ2-3; 7 positions agree with TRBD1. With V trimmed by 6 bases and J by 2 bases, 14 bases remained unmatched. Germline-derived CDR1 and CDR2 are MDHEN and SYDVKM. The length of the CDR3 is 17 residues. CDR3 nucleotide sequence: TGTGCCAGCAGCCGCCAACAGGGGACAGCTTTCACAGATACGCAGTATTTT. Its protein is CASSRQQGTAFTDTQYF.

CDR3 amino acids: CSVMTTYNEQFF. The CDR3 region has the DNA TGCAGCGTGATGACAACATACAATGAGCAGTTCTTC. V is TRBV29-1 and J is TRBJ2-1; D gene uncertain. Looked up from germline, CDR1 is SQVTM and CDR2 is ANQGSEA. This CDR3 contains 12 residues. V was cut by 6 bases and J by 4 bases, with 10 bases left in between.

V is TRBV11-2 and J is TRBJ2-7; TRBD1 matches at 7 bases. Trimming at V came to 6 bases and at J to 2 bases, leaving 10 bases not matched to a gene. CDR1 SGHAT and CDR2 FQNNGV come from the germline V gene. CDR3 length: 15 amino acids. CDR3 DNA: TGTGCCAGCAGTTTCCCCGGGACAGCTGCCTACGAGCAGTACTTC. Its protein is CASSFPGTAAYEQYF.

This clone was seen a single time. The chain has TRBV5-1 and TRBJ2-3; tentatively, D is TRBD1 (5 bases). Looked up from germline, CDR1 is SGHRS and CDR2 is YFSETQ. This CDR3 comprises 14 residues. V lost 6 bases to trimming and J lost 4 bases, with 15 bases between them. Written as DNA, the CDR3 is TGCGCCAGCATCGAGACAGACGGTCCAGATACGCAGTATTTT. The encoded protein is CASIETDGPDTQYF.

The chain couples TRBV29-1 to TRBJ1-4, with D perhaps matching TRBD1 (5 bases). The V and J ends lost 2 bases and 6 bases respectively, with 10 bases between them. Germline V gives CDR1 SQVTM, CDR2 ANQGSEA. CDR3 length: 13 residues. The CDR3 spells CSVEMGGDEKLFF. Written as DNA, the CDR3 is TGCAGCGTTGAAATGGGGGGGGATGAAAAACTGTTTTTT.

This chain joins TRBV19 and TRBJ1-4, with D unclear. Germline assignment: CDR1 LNHDA and CDR2 SQIVND (reference sequence). The CDR3 has 15 amino acids. Trimming removed 6 bases at V and 0 bases at J, with 11 bases between. In DNA form, the CDR3 reads TGTGCCAGTAGAAACACCCCTGCAACTAATGAAAAACTGTTTTTT. Translation: CASRNTPATNEKLFF.

The J gene is TRBJ1-2, the V gene TRBV5-6, with D tentatively TRBD1 (5 bases). Germline CDR1 reads SGHDT; CDR2 reads YYEEEE. Trimming left V 0 bases short and J 4 bases short, with 7 bases between. The CDR3 contains 13 residues. This CDR3 reads CASSLGGGYGYTF. CDR3 DNA sequence: TGTGCCAGCAGCTTGGGGGGCGGCTATGGCTACACCTTC.

The chain couples TRBV7-3 to TRBJ1-6, with D maybe TRBD1 (6 bases). This CDR3 region has 14 residues. The V end was cut by 3 bases, the J end by 12 bases, with 15 bases between. Per the germline V gene, CDR1 is SGHTA and CDR2 is FQGTGA. The CDR3 here is CASSFQGPPLPLHF. The CDR3 nucleotides read TGTGCCAGCAGCTTTCAGGGGCCCCCTCTACCCCTCCACTTT.